The 12 T cell receptor beta chains listed next were all sequenced from one sample in a study of T cell responses to AZD1222 COVID-19 vaccine. The protocol was immunoSEQ multiplex PCR, while the TCRdb copy is restricted to in-frame clones and leaves out a portion. The sample carries 150,000 to 200,000 clones, around 89% recorded once. Sequenced material: peripheral blood, taken on day 0 of AZD1222 vaccination. These receptors came from an adult in good health.

The V gene is TRBV19, the J gene TRBJ1-3, with no clear D. Trimming removed 5 bases at V and 0 bases at J, with 5 bases between. Germline loops: CDR1 LNHDA, CDR2 SQIVND (reference sequence). This CDR3 region has 13 residues. The chain's CDR3 is CASSADSGNTIYF. Here the CDR3 DNA reads TGTGCCAGTAGTGCCGACTCTGGAAACACCATATATTTT.

J is TRBJ1-3 and V is TRBV30; D is unresolved. The CDR3 is 13 residues long. Germline CDR1 reads GTSNPN; CDR2 reads SVGIG (reference sequence). Trimming removed 0 bases from V and 4 bases from J, with 7 bases in between. The CDR3 region has the DNA TGTGCCTGGAGTGTCGTATCCGGAAACACCATATATTTT. It yields the protein CAWSVVSGNTIYF.

The chain joins TRBV11-2 to TRBJ1-5, with a tentative D call TRBD1 (5 bases). V was clipped by 1 base and J by 0 bases, with 10 bases between them. CDR3 size: 16 residues. Germline CDR1 SGHAT, CDR2 FQNNGV. CDR3 in DNA: TGTGCCAGCAGCTTAGGATGGGGGGATAGCAATCAGCCCCAGCATTTT. It codes for CASSLGWGDSNQPQHF.

V is TRBV7-9 and J is TRBJ2-7; 14 bases align to TRBD2. There are 16 residues in the CDR3. Germline lookup yields CDR1 SEHNR and CDR2 FQNEAQ (reference sequence). J was trimmed by 6 bases and V by 4 bases; bases with no gene match: 8. The CDR3 sequence: CASSSLGLAGAVEQYF. The DNA of the CDR3 is TGTGCCAGCAGCTCGCTGGGACTAGCGGGAGCGGTCGAGCAGTACTTC.

The chain recombines TRBV27 with TRBJ2-3; D is possibly TRBD2 (7 bases). From germline, CDR1 is MNHEY and CDR2 SMNVEV (reference sequence). CDR3 length equals 15 residues. V was cut by 7 bases and J by 3 bases, with 17 bases left in between. In DNA form, the CDR3 reads TGTGCCAGCACCCCCTGGGGGGGGCTGACAGATACGCAGTATTTT. Protein product: CASTPWGGLTDTQYF.

This sequence joins TRBV5-1 and TRBJ2-1; 12 bases align to TRBD1. Germline V gene sequence: CDR1 SGHRS, CDR2 YFSETQ. The V and J ends lost 3 bases and 7 bases, in that order; junction bases with no gene match: 5. This CDR3 is 15 amino acids long. The CDR3 nucleotides are TGCGCCAGCAGCTCAATGGGACAGGGGGCGAATGAGCAGTTCTTC. It encodes CASSSMGQGANEQFF.

The chain is built from TRBV2 and TRBJ1-5; 7 bases line up with TRBD1. Trimming took 4 bases from V and 0 from J; bases not matched to a gene: 3. The CDR3 extends over 15 amino acids. Germline loops: CDR1 SNHLY, CDR2 FYNNEI. The CDR3 protein is CASSATGPSNQPQHF. The CDR3, as DNA: TGTGCCAGCAGTGCGACAGGGCCTAGCAATCAGCCCCAGCATTTT.

J is TRBJ1-2 and V is TRBV28; the match to TRBD1 covers 9 bases. The ends lost 10 bases at V and 7 bases at J; junction bases unmatched: 13. This CDR3 contains 14 residues. Germline V gene data show CDR1 as MDHEN and CDR2 as SYDVKM. The CDR3 coding sequence is TGTGCCACCATAGGGGACAGGGAATACGGTGGCTACACCTTC. The encoded protein is CATIGDREYGGYTF.

The chain combines TRBV2 with TRBJ1-4, with TRBD1 matching 8 bases. There are 16 residues in the CDR3. Losses at the gene ends were 3 bases for V and 6 bases for J; bases not matched to a gene: 9. Looked up from germline, CDR1 is SNHLY and CDR2 is FYNNEI. The CDR3 coding sequence is TGTGCCAGCAGTGAGGGGCAGGGGGCTCAATATGAAAAACTGTTTTTT. Amino acids: CASSEGQGAQYEKLFF.

The V call is TRBV11-1, the J call TRBJ2-3; perhaps TRBD1 as D (5 bases). The CDR3 consists of 16 residues. Deletions cut 5 bases from V and 0 bases from J, with 15 bases between. Germline V lookup: CDR1 SGHAT, CDR2 FQDESV (reference sequence). The CDR3, as DNA: TGTGCCAGCAGCCCGCTTAGGGGCCCCAGCACAGATACGCAGTATTTT. This codes for CASSPLRGPSTDTQYF.

The rearrangement uses TRBV28 and TRBJ1-1; D remains ambiguous. Germline values: CDR1 MDHEN, CDR2 SYDVKM. The germline V and J ends were trimmed by 8 bases and 5 bases, with 15 bases remaining between them. The CDR3 runs 13 residues. This CDR3 reads CASLGFDRTEAFF. CDR3 DNA sequence: TGTGCCAGCCTTGGGTTCGATCGGACTGAAGCTTTCTTT.

This chain joins TRBV4-1 and TRBJ1-3; D is unresolved. Per the germline V gene, CDR1 is MGHRA and CDR2 is YSYEKL. Trimming pared 3 bases from V and 0 bases from J, leaving 6 bases between. The CDR3 is 14 amino acids. In DNA, the CDR3 is TGCGCCAGCAGCCAGGGCCACTCTGGAAACACCATATATTTT. Protein sequence: CASSQGHSGNTIYF.